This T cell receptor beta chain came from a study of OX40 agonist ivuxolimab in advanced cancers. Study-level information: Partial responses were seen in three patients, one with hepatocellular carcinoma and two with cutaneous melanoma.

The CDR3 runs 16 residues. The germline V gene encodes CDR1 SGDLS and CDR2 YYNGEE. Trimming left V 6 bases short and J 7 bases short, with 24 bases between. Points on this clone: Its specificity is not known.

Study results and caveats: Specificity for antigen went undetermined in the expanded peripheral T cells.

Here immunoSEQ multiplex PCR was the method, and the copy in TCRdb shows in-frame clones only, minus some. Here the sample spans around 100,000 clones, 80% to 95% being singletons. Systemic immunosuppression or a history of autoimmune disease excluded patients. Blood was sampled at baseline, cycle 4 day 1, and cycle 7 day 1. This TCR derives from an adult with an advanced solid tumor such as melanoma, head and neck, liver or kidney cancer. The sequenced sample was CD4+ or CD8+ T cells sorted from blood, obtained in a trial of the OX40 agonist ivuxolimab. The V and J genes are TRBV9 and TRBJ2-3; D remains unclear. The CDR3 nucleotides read TGTGCCAGCACCCGTTGTGAGCGCCGTCGGCTCCATACGCAGTATTTT. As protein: CASTRCERRRLHTQYF.